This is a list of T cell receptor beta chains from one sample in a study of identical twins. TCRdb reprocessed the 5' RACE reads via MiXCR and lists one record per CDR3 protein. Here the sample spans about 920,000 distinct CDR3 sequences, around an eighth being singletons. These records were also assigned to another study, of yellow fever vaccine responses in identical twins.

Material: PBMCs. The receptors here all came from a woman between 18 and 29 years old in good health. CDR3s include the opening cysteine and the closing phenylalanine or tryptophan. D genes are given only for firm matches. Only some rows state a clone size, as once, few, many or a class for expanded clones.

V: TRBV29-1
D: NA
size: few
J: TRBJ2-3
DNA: TGCAGCGTTGCGGGGACGACAGATACGCAGTATTTT
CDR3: CSVAGTTDTQYF

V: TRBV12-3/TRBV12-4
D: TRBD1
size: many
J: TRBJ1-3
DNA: TGTGCCAGCAGAAAAAGGGACAGTTCAGGAAACACCATATATTTT
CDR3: CASRKRDSSGNTIYF

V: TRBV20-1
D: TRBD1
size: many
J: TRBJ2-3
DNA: TGCAGTGCTAGCACAGGGGGTTTGCAGTATTTT
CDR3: CSASTGGLQYF

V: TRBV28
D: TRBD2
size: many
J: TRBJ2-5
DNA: TGTGCCAGCAGTTTTCTAGCGGGAAGTCTGTACCAAGAGACCCAGTACTTC
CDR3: CASSFLAGSLYQETQYF

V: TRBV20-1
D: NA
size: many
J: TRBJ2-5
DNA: TGCAGTGCTCTTCTGGGAGGAGAGACCCAGTACTTC
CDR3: CSALLGGETQYF

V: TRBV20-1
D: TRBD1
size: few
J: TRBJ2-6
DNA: TGCAGTGCTAGGGTTGGGACAGTCGAAGCTGGGGCCAACGTCCTGACTTTC
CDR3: CSARVGTVEAGANVLTF

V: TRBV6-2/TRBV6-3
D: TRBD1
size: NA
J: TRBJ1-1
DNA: TGTGCCACCCGGACCGGGACAGGGAACACTGAAGCTTTCTTT
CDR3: CATRTGTGNTEAFF

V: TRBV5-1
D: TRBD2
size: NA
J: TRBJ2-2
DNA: TGCGCCAGCAGCGGGACTAGCGGACGAAGGAGGGCCGGGGAGCTGGTTTTT
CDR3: CASSGTSGRRRAGELVF

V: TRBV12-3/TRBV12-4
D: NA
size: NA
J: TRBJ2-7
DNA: TGTGCCAGCAGTCCCCAGGGGTGGGGGCAGTACTTC
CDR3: CASSPQGWGQYF

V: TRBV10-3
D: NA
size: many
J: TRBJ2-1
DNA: TGTGCCATCAGTGACCCTTTGGGAAATGAGCAGTTCTTC
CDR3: CAISDPLGNEQFF

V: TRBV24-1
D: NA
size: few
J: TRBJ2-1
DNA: TGTGCCACCAGTGATCGACAATCCCCCCTCTACCGCTCCTACAATGAGCAGTTCTTC
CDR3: CATSDRQSPLYRSYNEQFF

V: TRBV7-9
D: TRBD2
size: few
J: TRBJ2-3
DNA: TGTGCCAGCAGCTTATCAACTAGCGGGCTCACAGATACGCAGTATTTT
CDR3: CASSLSTSGLTDTQYF

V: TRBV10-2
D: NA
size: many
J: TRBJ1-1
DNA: TGCGCCAGCAGGTCAGGACTGAACACTGAAGCTTTCTTT
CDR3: CASRSGLNTEAFF

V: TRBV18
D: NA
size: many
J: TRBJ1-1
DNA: TGTGCCAGCTCACCCACAGGGCAGAACACTGAAGCTTTCTTT
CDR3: CASSPTGQNTEAFF

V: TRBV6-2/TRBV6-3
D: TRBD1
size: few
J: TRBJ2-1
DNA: TGTGCCAGCAGTCCTTTCGGCCGGGACAGGGGCACCAATGAGCAGTTCTTC
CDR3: CASSPFGRDRGTNEQFF

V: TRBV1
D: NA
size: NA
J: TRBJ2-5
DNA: TGCACCAGCAGCCCCTGGAGCACACATAGGGGAAAGACCCAGTACTTC
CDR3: CTSSPWSTHRGKTQYF

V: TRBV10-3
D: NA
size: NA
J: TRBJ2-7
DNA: TGTGCCACCAGACAGACAAGCTCCTACGAGCAGTACTTC
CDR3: CATRQTSSYEQYF

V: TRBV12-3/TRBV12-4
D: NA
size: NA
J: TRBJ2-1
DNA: TGTGCCGGTTATACCTTGACGGGCTCCTACAATGAGCAGTTCTTC
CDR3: CAGYTLTGSYNEQFF

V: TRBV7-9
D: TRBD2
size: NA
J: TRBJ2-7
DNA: TGTGCCAGCAGCGGTACCGGGACTAGTAACGAGCAGTACTTC
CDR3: CASSGTGTSNEQYF

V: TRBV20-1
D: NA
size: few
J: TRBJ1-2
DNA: TGCAGTGCTAGCAGGGGCCCAATCGAGTTC
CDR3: CSASRGPIEF

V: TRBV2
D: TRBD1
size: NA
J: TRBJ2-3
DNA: TGTGCCCTCAGTCCGGGACAGGGCTCTGCGGGGACCACAGATACGCAGTATTTT
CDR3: CALSPGQGSAGTTDTQYF

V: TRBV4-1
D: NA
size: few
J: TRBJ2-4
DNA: TGCGCCAGCAGCCAACGCCTAACCGAGGACAGAATCAAAAACATTCAGTACTTC
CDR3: CASSQRLTEDRIKNIQYF

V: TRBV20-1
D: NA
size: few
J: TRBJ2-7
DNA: TGCAGTGCTAGAGGGAACTACTACGAGCAGTACTTC
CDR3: CSARGNYYEQYF

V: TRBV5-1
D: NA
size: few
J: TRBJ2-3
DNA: TGCGCCAGCAGCCGAGGTGGGCAGGTGGGCACAGATACGCAGTATTTT
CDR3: CASSRGGQVGTDTQYF

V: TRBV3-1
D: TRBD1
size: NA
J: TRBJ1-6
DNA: TGTGCCAGCAGCCACCTAGGACAGGGGGTTAATTCACCCCTCCACTTT
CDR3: CASSHLGQGVNSPLHF

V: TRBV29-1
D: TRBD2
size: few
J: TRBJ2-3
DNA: TGCAGCGTCAATCTAGCGGGAGGGCCGTATACGCAGTATTTT
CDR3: CSVNLAGGPYTQYF

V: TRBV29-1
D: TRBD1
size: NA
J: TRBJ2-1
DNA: TGCAGCGTCCCGGGACAGGGGGTTCCATTGGGGGAGCAGTTCTTC
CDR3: CSVPGQGVPLGEQFF

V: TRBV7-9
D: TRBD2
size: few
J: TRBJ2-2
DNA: TGTGCCAGCAGCGTGACTAGCGGGATTGGCGGGGAGCTGTTTTTT
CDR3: CASSVTSGIGGELFF

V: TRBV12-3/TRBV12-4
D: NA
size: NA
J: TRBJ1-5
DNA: TGTGCCAGCAGGCGCCAGGGGTTCGGCAATCAGCCCCAGCATTTT
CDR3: CASRRQGFGNQPQHF

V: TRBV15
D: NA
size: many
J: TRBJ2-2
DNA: TGTGCCACCAGCCCGTCCTCGCTGTACACCGGGGAGCTGTTTTTT
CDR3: CATSPSSLYTGELFF

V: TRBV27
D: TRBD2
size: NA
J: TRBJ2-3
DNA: TGTGCCAGCAGTTTATATGCTAGCGGGAGAGGGGGGGCTAGCACAGATACGCAGTATTTT
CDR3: CASSLYASGRGGASTDTQYF

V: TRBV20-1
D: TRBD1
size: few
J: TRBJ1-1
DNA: TGCAGTGCTAGAGATGGGACAGCCACTGAAGCTTTCTTT
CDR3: CSARDGTATEAFF

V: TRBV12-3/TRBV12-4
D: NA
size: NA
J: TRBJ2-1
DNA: TGTGCCAGCAGGCTGGAGAGGAAACAGTTCTTC
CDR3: CASRLERKQFF

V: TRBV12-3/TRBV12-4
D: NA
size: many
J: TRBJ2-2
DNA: TGTGCCAGCAGGCGACGCAGAGAGAACACCGGGGAGCTGTTTTTT
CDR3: CASRRRRENTGELFF

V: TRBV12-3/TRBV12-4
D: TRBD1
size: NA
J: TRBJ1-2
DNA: TGTGCCAGCAGTCCAGGACAGGCCGAAAACTATGGCTACACCTTC
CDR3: CASSPGQAENYGYTF

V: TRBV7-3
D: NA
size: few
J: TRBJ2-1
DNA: TGTGCCAGCAGCCGCGGAGGACAGCAGTACAATGAGCAGTTCTTC
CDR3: CASSRGGQQYNEQFF

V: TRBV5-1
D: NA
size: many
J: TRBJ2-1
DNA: TGCGCCAGCACCCAGTACCGGGGCGAGCAGTTCTTC
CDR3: CASTQYRGEQFF

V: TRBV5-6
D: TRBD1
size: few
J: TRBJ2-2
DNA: TGTGCCAGCAGCTTGACCGGGGACAGGGGACCCCAGGGCACCGGGGAGCTGTTTTTT
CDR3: CASSLTGDRGPQGTGELFF

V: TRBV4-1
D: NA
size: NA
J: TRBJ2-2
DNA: TGCGCCAGCAGCCAAGTTACAGGGAACACCGGGGAGCTGTTTTTT
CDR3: CASSQVTGNTGELFF

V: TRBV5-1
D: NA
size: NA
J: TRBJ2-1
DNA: TGCGCCAGCAGCCCCGGGGACCCCCTCTCCTACAATGAGCAGTTCTTC
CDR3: CASSPGDPLSYNEQFF

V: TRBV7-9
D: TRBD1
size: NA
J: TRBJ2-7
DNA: TGTGCCAGCAGCAATCCGGGACAGGGGACCTACGAGCAGTACTTC
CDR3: CASSNPGQGTYEQYF

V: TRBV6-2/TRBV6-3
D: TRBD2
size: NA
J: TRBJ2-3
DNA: TGTGCCAGCAGTTACGACGGGGGGATTAGCACAGATACGCAGTATTTT
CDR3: CASSYDGGISTDTQYF

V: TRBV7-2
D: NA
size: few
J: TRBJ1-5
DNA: TGTGCCAGCAACGGGGACGGCGCAGATCAGCCCCAGCATTTT
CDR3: CASNGDGADQPQHF

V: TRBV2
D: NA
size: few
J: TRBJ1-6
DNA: TGTGCCAGCAGTGAACTGGAGGGACCCCTCCACTTT
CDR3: CASSELEGPLHF

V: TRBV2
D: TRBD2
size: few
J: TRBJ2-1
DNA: TGTGCCAGCAGACTCCCCAGCGGGAGTTCGGAGCAGTTCTTC
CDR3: CASRLPSGSSEQFF

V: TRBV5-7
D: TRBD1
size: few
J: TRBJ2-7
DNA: TGTGCCAGCAGCTTATCCGGGACAGGGTATCGCGACGAGCAGTACTTC
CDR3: CASSLSGTGYRDEQYF

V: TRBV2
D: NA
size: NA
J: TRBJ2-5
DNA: TGTGCCAGCGTTAGGACAGCCTCATGGGAGACCCAGTACTTC
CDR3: CASVRTASWETQYF

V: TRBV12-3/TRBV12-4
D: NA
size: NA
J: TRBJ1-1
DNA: TGTGCCAGCAGCCTACAGGTTTCGAACACTGAAGCTTTCTTT
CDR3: CASSLQVSNTEAFF

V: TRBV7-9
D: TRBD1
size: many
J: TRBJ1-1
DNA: TGTGCCAGCAGCTTAGGGGCCCAGGGGGGCACTGAAGCTTTCTTT
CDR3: CASSLGAQGGTEAFF

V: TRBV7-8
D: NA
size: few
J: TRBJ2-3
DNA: TGTGCCAGCAGCGAACAAGGCGGTTTACAGGGAAGGCAGTATTTT
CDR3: CASSEQGGLQGRQYF

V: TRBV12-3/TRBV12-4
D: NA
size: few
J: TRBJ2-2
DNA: TGTGCCAGCAGATTGGGGGGAAGCACCGGGGAGCTGTTTTTT
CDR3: CASRLGGSTGELFF

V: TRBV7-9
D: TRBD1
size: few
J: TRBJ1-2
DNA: TGTGCCAGCAGCCCCCCCCGGGACAGCTATGGCTACACCTTC
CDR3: CASSPPRDSYGYTF

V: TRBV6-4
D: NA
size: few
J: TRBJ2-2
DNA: TGTGCCAGCAGTGACTCCTACCAGACTACCGGGGAGCTGTTTTTT
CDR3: CASSDSYQTTGELFF

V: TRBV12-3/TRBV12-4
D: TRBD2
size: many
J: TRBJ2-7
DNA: TGTGCCAGCAGTCCTAGTCCCCGAGCGGGAGCTGACGAGCAGTACTTC
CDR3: CASSPSPRAGADEQYF

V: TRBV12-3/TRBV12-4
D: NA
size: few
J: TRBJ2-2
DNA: TGTGCCAGCAGTTTCTGGGGGGCCAAGAACACCGGGGAGCTGTTTTTT
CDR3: CASSFWGAKNTGELFF

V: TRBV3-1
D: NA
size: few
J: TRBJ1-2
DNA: TGTGCTGCAGGGAGTTATGGCTACACCTTC
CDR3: CAAGSYGYTF

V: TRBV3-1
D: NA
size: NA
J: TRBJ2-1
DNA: TGTGCCAGCAGCCAAGATGAGTGGGGTGGGAATGAGCAGTTCTTC
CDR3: CASSQDEWGGNEQFF

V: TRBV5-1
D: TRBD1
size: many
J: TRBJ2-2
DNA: TGTGCCAGCAGTTGGGACAGTAACACCGGGGAGCTGTTTTTT
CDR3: CASSWDSNTGELFF

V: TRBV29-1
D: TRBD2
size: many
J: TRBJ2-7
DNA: TGCAGCGTTGAACGGGAGGGGTACGAGCAGTACTTC
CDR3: CSVEREGYEQYF